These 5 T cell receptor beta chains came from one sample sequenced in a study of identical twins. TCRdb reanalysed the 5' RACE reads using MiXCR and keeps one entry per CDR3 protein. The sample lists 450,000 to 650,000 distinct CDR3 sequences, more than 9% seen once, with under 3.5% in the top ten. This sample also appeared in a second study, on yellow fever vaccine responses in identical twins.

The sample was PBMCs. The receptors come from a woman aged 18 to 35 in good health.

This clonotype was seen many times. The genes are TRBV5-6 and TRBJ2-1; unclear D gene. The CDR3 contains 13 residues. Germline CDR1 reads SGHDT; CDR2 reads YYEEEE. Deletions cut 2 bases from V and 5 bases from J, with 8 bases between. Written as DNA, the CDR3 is TGTGCCAGCAGCTTCCTACACGACAATGAGCAGTTCTTC. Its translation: CASSFLHDNEQFF.

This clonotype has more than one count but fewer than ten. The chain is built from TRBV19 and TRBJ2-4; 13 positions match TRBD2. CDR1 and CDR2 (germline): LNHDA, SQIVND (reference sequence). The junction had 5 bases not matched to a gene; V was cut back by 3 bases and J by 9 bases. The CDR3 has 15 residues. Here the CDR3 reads CASSMGLAGSIIQYF. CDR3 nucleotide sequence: TGTGCCAGTAGTATGGGACTAGCGGGGAGTATCATTCAGTACTTC.

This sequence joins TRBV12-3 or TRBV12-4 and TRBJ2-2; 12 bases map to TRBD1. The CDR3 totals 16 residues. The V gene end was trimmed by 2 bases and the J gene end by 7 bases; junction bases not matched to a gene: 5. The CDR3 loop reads CASSLLGTGGVGELFF. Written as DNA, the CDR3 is TGTGCCAGCAGTTTACTAGGGACAGGGGGCGTCGGGGAGCTGTTTTTT.

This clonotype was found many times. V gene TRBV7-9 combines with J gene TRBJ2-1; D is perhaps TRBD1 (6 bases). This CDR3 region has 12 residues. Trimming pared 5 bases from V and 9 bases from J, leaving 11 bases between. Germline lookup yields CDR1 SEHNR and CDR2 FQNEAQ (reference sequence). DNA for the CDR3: TGTGCCAGCAGCGCAACGGACAGTGAGCAGTTCTTC. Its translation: CASSATDSEQFF.

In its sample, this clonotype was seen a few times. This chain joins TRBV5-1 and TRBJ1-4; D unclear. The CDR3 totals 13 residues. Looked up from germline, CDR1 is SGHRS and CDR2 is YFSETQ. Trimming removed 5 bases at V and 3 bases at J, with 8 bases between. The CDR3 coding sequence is TGCGCCAGCAGGGAGGACCCTAATGAAAAACTGTTTTTT. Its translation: CASREDPNEKLFF.